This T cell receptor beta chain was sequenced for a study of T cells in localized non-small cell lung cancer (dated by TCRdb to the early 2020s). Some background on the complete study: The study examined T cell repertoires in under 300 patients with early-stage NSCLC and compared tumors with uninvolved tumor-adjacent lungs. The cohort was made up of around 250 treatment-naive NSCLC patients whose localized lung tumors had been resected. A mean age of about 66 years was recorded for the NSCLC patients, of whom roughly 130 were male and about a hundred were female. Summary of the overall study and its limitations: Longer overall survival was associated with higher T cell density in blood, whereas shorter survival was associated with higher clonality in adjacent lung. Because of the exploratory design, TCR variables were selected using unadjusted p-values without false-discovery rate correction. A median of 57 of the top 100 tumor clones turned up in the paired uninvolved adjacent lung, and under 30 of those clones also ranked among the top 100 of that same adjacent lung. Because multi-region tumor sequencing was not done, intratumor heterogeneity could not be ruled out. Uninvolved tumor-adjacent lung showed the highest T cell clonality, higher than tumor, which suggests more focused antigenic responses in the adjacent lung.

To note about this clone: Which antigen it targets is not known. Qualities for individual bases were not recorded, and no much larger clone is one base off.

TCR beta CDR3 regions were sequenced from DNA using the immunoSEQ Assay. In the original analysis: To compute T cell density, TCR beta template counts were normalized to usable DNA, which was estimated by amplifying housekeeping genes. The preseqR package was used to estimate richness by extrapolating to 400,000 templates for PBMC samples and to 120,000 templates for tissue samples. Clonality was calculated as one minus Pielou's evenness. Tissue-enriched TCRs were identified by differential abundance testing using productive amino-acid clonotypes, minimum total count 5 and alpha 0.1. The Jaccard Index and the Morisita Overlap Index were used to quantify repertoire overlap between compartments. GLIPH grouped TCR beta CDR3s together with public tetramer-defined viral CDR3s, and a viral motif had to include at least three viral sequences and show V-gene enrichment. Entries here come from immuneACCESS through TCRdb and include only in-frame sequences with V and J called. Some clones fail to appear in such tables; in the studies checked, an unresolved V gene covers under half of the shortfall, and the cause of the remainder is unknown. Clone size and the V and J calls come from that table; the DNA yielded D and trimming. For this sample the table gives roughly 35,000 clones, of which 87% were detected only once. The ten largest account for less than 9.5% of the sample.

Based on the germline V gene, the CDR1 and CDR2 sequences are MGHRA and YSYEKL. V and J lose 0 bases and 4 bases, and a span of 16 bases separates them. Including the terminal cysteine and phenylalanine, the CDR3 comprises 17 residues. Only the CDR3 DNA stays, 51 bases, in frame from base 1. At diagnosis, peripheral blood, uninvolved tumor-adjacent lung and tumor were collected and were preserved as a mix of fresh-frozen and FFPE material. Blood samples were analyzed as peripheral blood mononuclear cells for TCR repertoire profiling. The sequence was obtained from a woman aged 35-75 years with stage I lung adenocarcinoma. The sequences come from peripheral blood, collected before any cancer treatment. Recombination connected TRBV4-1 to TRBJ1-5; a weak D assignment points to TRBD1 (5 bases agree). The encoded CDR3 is CASSQDWGDSYNQPQHF. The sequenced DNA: TGCGCCAGCAGCCAAGATTGGGGAGACAGTTATAATCAGCCCCAGCATTTT.